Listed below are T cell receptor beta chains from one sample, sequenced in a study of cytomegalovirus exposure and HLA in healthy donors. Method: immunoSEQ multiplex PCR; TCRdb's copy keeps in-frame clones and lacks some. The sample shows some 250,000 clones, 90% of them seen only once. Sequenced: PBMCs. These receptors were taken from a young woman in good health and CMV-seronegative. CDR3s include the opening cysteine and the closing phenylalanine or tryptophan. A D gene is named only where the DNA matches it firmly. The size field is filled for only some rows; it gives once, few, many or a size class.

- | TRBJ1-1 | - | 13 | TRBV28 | TGTGCCAGCCAGGTCGACAAGAACACTGAAGCTTTCTTT | CASQVDKNTEAFF
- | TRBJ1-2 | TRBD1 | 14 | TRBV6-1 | TGTGCCAGCAGTGCCCGGACAGGGGAGCTTGGCTACACCTTC | CASSARTGELGYTF
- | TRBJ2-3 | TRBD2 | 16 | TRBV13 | TGTGCCAGCAGCTTAGCTACGACTAGCGCGGCAGATACGCAGTATTTT | CASSLATTSAADTQYF
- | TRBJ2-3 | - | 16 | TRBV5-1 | TGCGCCAGCAGCTTGGCATTAGCCGCTTACACAGATACGCAGTATTTT | CASSLALAAYTDTQYF
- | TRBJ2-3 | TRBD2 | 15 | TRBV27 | TGTGCCAGCAGTCTAACTAGCGGGGAAGAAGATACGCAGTATTTT | CASSLTSGEEDTQYF
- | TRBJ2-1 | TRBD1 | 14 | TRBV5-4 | TGTGCCAGCAGCTTGGAGGGACAGTACAATGAGCAGTTCTTC | CASSLEGQYNEQFF
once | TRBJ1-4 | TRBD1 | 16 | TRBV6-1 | TGTGCCAGCAGTGGGGTTGTGTTGCAGGGGGTCGGAAAACTGTTTTTT | CASSGVVLQGVGKLFF
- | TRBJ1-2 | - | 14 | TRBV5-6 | TGTGCCAGCAGCGCGGGACGGGTAGGCTATGGCTACACCTTC | CASSAGRVGYGYTF
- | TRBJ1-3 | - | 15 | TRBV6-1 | TGTGCCAGCAGTGAGACTGCGACCGTTGGAAACACCATATATTTT | CASSETATVGNTIYF
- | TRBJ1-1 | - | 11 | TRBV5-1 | TGCGCCAGCAGCACGGACAGAGAAGCTTTCTTT | CASSTDREAFF
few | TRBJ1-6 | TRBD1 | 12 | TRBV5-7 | TGTGCCAGCAGCACGTGGGACAGACCCCTCCACTTT | CASSTWDRPLHF
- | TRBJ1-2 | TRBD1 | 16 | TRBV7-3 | TGTGCCAGCAGCTTAGAGGGGGCGCGTCTTTGCTATGGCTACACCTTC | CASSLEGARLCYGYTF
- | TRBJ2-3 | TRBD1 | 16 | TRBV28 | TGTGCCAGCAAAATGGAGCAGGGGGCATATGCAGATACGCAGTATTTT | CASKMEQGAYADTQYF
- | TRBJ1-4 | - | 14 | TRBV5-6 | TGTGCCAGCAGCTTCCGGGGGGTCAATGAAAAACTGTTTTTT | CASSFRGVNEKLFF
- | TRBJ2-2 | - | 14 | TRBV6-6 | TGTGCCAGCAGCGGGGACATCAACACCGGGGAGCTGTTTTTT | CASSGDINTGELFF
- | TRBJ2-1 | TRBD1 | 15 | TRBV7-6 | TGTGCCAGCAGCCTGGGACAGGGTGGTTACAATGAGCAGTTCTTC | CASSLGQGGYNEQFF
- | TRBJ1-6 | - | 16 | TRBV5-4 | TGTGCCAGCAGCTTTCGGACAGTGACACACACTTCACCCCTCCACTTT | CASSFRTVTHTSPLHF
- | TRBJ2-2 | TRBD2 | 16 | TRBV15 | TGTGCCACCAGCAGGGTACCGGGGGGGGGCACCGGGGAGCTGTTTTTT | CATSRVPGGGTGELFF
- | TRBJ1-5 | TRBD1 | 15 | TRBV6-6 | TGTGCCAGCAGACCGGGGGACAGGGTCAATCAGCCCCAGCATTTT | CASRPGDRVNQPQHF
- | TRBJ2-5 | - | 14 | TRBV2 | TGTGCCAGCAGTGACCCTAGGCGGCCTCGAACCCAGTACTTC | CASSDPRRPRTQYF
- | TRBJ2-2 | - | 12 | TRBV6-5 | TGTGCCAGCAAGACTAACACCGGGGAGCTGTTTTTT | CASKTNTGELFF
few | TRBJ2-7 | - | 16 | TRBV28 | TGTGCCAGCAGTTCAGCCTTCGGCGGGGGCCACTACGAGCAGTACTTC | CASSSAFGGGHYEQYF
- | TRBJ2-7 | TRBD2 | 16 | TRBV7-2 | TGTGCCAGCAGCTTAGTGGGCGGGGGAAGCTCCTACGAGCAGTACTTC | CASSLVGGGSSYEQYF
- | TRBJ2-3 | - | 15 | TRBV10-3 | TGTGCCATCAGTGCTCCTGGGGGGAACACAGATACGCAGTATTTT | CAISAPGGNTDTQYF
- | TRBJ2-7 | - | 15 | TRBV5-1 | TGCGCCAGCAGTGGTGAGGAAATCGGTATCTACGAGCAGTACTTC | CASSGEEIGIYEQYF
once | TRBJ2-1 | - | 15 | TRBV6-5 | TGTGCCAGCAGTATTGGAAGGGGGGGACTTAATGAGCAGTTCTTC | CASSIGRGGLNEQFF
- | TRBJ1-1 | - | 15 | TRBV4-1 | TGCGCCAGCAGCCAAGAACCCGGGGGGAGGCCGGGAGCTTTCTTT | CASSQEPGGRPGAFF
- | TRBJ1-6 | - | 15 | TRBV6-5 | TGTGCCAGCAGCTCCATGGGGGGAAGGGGATCACCCCTCCACTTT | CASSSMGGRGSPLHF
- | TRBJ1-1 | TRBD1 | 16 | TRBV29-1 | TGCAGCACAAGAGCCGGGACAGGACTGTCCCTCCCTGAAGCTTTCTTT | CSTRAGTGLSLPEAFF
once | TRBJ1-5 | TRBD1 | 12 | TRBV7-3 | TGTGCCAGTGGGACAGGTAATCAGCCCCAGCATTTT | CASGTGNQPQHF
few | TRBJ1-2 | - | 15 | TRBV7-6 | TGTGCCAGCAGCTTAGTGGGGGGAGGTAGAAATGGCTACACCTTC | CASSLVGGGRNGYTF
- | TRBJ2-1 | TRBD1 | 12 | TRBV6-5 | TGTGCCAGCAAAACAGGGGGCAGCGAGCAGTTCTTC | CASKTGGSEQFF
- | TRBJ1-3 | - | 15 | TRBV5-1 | TGCGCCAGCAGGAAACCCTCGCCCGGTCAGGACACCATATATTTT | CASRKPSPGQDTIYF
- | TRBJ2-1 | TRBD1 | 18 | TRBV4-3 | TGCGCCAGCAGCCAAGACCCGGCCGGGACAGGGGGCCGTAATGAGCAGTTCTTC | CASSQDPAGTGGRNEQFF
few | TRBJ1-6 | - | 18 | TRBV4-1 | TGCGCCAGCAGCCAAGATTGGAGGAGAGGAGACTATAATTCACCCCTCCACTTT | CASSQDWRRGDYNSPLHF
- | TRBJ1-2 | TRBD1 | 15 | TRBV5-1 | TGCGCCAGCAGGTTGTATGACAGGGATAACTATGGCTACACCTTC | CASRLYDRDNYGYTF
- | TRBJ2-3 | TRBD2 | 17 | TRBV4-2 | TGTGCCAGCAGCCAAGATGGGAAACTAGCGGGGGGGCATACGCAGTATTTT | CASSQDGKLAGGHTQYF
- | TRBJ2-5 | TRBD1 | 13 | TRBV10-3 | TGTGCCACCTATGACAGGGGGCAAGAGACCCAGTACTTC | CATYDRGQETQYF
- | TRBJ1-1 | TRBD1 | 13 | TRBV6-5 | TGTGCCAGCAGTCGGACAGGTCCAGCGGAAGCTTTCTTT | CASSRTGPAEAFF